These 8 T cell receptor beta chains were sequenced from one sample in a study of blood T cell repertoires in COVID-19. Method: immunoSEQ multiplex PCR; TCRdb's copy keeps in-frame clones and lacks some. The sample shows around 80,000 clones, approximately 80% of them seen only once. Sequenced: peripheral blood. The receptors derive from an elderly man with acute or convalescent COVID-19.

This clone was detected only once. The V gene is TRBV7-2, the J gene TRBJ1-1, with D perhaps TRBD1 (6 bases). CDR3 length: 13 amino acids. Germline V CDR1 and CDR2: SGHTA, FQGNSA. V lost 5 bases and J lost 5, with 12 bases in between. Here the CDR3 DNA reads TGTGCCAGCAGCCAGCTAGGACAGACTGAAGCTTTCTTT. It codes for CASSQLGQTEAFF.

This clone was seen only once. The chain has TRBV5-8 and TRBJ2-5; TRBD2 matches at 10 bases. Germline CDR1 and CDR2: SGHTS and YDEGEE. V shed 0 bases and J 4 bases; nucleotides not matched to a gene: 3. The CDR3 runs 15 residues. The CDR3: CASSLGRTSGETQYF. The CDR3 bases are TGTGCCAGCAGCTTGGGAAGGACTAGCGGAGAGACCCAGTACTTC.

The V gene is TRBV12-3 or TRBV12-4, the J gene TRBJ1-1; TRBD1 is a possible D gene (6 bases). The CDR3 has 13 residues. Trimming cost V 6 bases and J 1 base, with 9 bases left between them. In DNA, the CDR3 is TGTGCCAGCAGCAACAGGGCGAACACTGAAGCTTTCTTT. Translation gives CASSNRANTEAFF.

The chain is built from TRBV5-1 and TRBJ2-1; 10 nucleotides align to TRBD1. After removal of 7 bases from V and 5 bases from J, the junction contained 9 bases not matched to a gene. Germline lookup yields CDR1 SGHRS and CDR2 YFSETQ. The CDR3 is 15 residues long. Written as DNA, the CDR3 is TGCGCCAGCCGCCCCCCCGGGACAGGGGACAATGAGCAGTTCTTC. This translates into CASRPPGTGDNEQFF.

The chain uses TRBV7-9 and TRBJ2-7; D not certain. There are 13 residues in the CDR3. Germline V gene sequence: CDR1 SEHNR, CDR2 FQNEAQ (reference sequence). Trimming took off 6 bases at V and 5 bases at J, with 14 bases between the two ends. CDR3 loop: CASSLTRRDEQYF. The CDR3 DNA sequence: TGTGCCAGCAGTTTAACCCGTCGGGACGAGCAGTACTTC.

This sequence joins TRBV5-4 and TRBJ2-5; tentatively, D is TRBD2 (7 bases). V lost 2 bases and J 5 bases, leaving 13 bases between the germline ends. Germline V gene lookup returns CDR1 SGHNT and CDR2 YYREEE (reference sequence). The CDR3 is made up of 14 amino acids. The CDR3 is CASSFGGAGETQYF. The CDR3 DNA reads as TGTGCCAGCAGCTTTGGGGGGGCTGGGGAGACCCAGTACTTC.

The chain links TRBV9 to TRBJ1-2; D is possibly TRBD1 (5 bases). CDR1 SGDLS and CDR2 YYNGEE come from the germline V gene. V was trimmed by 3 bases and J by 2 bases, leaving 14 bases between them. This CDR3 has 15 amino acids. CDR3 loop: CASSAGFPVNYGYTF. Here the CDR3 DNA reads TGTGCCAGCAGCGCAGGGTTCCCCGTAAACTATGGCTACACCTTC.

The genes are TRBV30 and TRBJ1-1; 8 bases fit TRBD1. Germline lookup yields CDR1 GTSNPN and CDR2 SVGIG (reference sequence). CDR3 size: 13 residues. V gave up 4 bases and J gave up 7 bases; unmatched junction bases: 8. CDR3 sequence: CAWNPDRAVEAFF. CDR3 DNA: TGTGCCTGGAACCCGGACAGGGCAGTTGAAGCTTTCTTT.